This TCR beta chain was sequenced for a study of blood T cell repertoires in COVID-19. Whole-study context: Acute-phase and convalescent COVID-19 samples originated in the United States, Italy and Spain. PBMCs, B-cell-depleted T cells, or T cells provided the cDNA or gDNA that made up the material.

V was pared by 7 bases and J by 0 bases, with 10 bases of the junction left unmatched. The CDR3 is 16 amino acids. Germline V gene lookup returns CDR1 MDHEN and CDR2 SYDVKM. Original processing methods: Reference gene primer amplification yielded estimated nucleated cell counts. The repertoire was sequenced with immunoSEQ multiplex PCR; TCRdb's copy has only in-frame clones and lacks some. That table is the source of V, J and clone size, and D and trimming were worked out from the DNA. The table records more than 110,000 clones, roughly four fifths of them present only once. The V and J genes are TRBV28 and TRBJ1-2, with 8 bases that match TRBD1. The sample comprised peripheral blood. The clonotype originates from a woman aged 60 to 75 with acute or convalescent COVID-19. CDR3 region: CASIGAPGQANYGYTF. The CDR3 DNA reads as TGTGCCAGCATAGGGGCTCCGGGACAGGCTAACTATGGCTACACCTTC.